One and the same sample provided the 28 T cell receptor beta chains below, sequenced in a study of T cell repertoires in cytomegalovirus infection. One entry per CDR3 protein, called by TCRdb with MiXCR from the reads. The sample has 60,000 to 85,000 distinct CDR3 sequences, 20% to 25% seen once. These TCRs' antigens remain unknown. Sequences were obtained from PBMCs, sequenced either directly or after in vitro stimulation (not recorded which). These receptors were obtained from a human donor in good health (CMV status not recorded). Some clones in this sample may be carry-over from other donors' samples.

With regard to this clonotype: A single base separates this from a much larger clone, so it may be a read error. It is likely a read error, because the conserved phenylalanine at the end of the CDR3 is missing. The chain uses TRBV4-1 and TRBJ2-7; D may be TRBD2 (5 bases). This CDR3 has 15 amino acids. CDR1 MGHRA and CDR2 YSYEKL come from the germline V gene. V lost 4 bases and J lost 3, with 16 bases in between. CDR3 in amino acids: CASSLASDYHYEQYL. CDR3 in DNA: TGCGCCAGCAGCCTCGCGAGCGACTACCACTACGAGCAGTACCTC.

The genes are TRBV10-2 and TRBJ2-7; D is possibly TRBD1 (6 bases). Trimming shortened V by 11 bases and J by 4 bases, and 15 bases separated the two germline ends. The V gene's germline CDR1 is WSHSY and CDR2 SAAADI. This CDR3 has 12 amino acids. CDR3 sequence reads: CACGGHPYEQYF. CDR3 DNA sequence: TGCGCCTGTGGGGGACACCCATACGAGCAGTACTTC.

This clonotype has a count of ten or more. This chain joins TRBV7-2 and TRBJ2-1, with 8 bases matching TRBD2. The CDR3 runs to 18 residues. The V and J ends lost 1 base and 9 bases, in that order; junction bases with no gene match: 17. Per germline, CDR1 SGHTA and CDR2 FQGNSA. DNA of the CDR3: TGTGCCAGCAGCTTAGTACCCATGACGGGAGGGCCGGTGGGTGAGCAGTTCTTC. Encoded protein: CASSLVPMTGGPVGEQFF.

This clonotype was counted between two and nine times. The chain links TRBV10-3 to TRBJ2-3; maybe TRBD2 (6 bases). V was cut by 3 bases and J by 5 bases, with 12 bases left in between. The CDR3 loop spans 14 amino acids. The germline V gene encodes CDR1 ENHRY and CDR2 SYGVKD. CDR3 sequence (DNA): TGTGCCATCAGTGACGGGACTCGGGGAGATACGCAGTATTTT. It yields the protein CAISDGTRGDTQYF.

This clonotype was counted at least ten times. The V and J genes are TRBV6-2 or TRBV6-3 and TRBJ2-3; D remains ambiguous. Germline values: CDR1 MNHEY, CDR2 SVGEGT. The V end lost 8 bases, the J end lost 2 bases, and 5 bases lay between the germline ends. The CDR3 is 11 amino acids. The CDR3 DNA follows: TGTGCCAGCGCGACCACAGATACGCAGTATTTT. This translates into CASATTDTQYF.

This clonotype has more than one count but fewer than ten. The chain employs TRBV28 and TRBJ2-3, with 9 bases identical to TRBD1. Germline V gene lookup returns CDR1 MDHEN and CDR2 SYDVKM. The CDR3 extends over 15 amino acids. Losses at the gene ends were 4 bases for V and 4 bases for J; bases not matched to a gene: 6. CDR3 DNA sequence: TGTGCCAGCAGTTCGGGACAGGGAAGCCCAGATACGCAGTATTTT. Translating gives CASSSGQGSPDTQYF.

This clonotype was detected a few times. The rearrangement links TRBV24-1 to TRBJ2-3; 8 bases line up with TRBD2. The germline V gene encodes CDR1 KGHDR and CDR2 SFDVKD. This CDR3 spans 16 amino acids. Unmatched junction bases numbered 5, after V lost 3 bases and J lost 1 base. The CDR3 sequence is CATSDPSGSGTDTQYF. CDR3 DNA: TGTGCCACCAGTGATCCGAGCGGGAGTGGCACAGATACGCAGTATTTT.

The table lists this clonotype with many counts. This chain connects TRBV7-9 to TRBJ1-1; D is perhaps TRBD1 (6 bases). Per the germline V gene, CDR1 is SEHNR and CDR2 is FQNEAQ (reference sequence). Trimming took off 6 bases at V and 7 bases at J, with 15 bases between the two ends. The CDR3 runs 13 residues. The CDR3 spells CASSPPGAGEAFF. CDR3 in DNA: TGTGCCAGCAGTCCGCCGGGGGCGGGTGAAGCTTTCTTT.

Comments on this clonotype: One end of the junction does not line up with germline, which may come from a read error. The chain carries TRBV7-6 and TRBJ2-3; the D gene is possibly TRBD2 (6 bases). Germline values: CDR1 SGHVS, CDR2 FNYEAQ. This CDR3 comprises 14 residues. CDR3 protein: CASKEEGSTDTRYF. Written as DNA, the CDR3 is TGTGCCAGCAAGGAGGAGGGGAGCACAGATACGCGGTATTTT.

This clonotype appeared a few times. The CDR3 DNA follows: TGTGCCAGCAAACTCGCGAGGTTTCAGCACAATGAGCAGTTCTTC. Amino acids: CASKLARFQHNEQFF. The genes are TRBV12-3 or TRBV12-4 and TRBJ2-1; D is undetermined. Trimming took 7 bases from V and 5 from J, leaving 18 bases between them. The CDR3 is made up of 15 amino acids.

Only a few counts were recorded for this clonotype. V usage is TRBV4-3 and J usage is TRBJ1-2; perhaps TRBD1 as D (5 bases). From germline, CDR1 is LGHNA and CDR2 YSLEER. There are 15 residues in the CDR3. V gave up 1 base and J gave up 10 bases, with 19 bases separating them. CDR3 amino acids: CASSQVTSGALPYTF. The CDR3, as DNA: TGCGCCAGCAGCCAAGTCACGAGTGGGGCCCTTCCCTACACCTTC.

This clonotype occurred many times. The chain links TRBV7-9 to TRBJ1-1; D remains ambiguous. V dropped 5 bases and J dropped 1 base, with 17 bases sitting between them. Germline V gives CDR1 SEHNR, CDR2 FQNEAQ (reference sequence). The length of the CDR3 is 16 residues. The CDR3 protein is CASSPDGYARNTEAFF. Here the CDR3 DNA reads TGTGCCAGCAGCCCGGACGGCTATGCCCGGAACACTGAAGCTTTCTTT. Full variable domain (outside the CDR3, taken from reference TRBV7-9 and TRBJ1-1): DTGVSQNPRHKITKRGQNVTFRCDPISEHNRLYWYRQTLGQGPEFLTYFQNEAQLEKSRLLSDRFSAERPKGSFSTLEIQRTEQGDSAMYLCASSPDGYARNTEAFFGQGTRLTVV.

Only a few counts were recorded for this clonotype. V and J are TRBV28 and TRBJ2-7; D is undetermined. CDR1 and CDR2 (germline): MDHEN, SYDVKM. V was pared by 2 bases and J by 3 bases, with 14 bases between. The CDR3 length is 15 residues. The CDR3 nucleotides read TGTGCCAGCAGTTTAGAGGTACGGAGAAGCTACGAGCAGTACTTC. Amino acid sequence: CASSLEVRRSYEQYF.

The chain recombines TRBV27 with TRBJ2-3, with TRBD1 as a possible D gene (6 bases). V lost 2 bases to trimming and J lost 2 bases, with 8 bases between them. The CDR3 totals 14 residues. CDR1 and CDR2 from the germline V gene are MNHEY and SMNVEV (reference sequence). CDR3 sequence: CASSLQGHTDTQYF. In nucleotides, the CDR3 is TGTGCCAGCAGTTTACAGGGACACACAGATACGCAGTATTTT.

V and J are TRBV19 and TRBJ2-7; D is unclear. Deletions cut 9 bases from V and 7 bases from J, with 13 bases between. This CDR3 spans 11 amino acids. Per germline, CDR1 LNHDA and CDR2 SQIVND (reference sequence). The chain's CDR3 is CASKNTEEQYF. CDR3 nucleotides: TGTGCCAGCAAGAATACCGAGGAGCAGTACTTC. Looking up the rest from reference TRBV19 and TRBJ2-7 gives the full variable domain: DGGITQSPKYLFRKEGQNVTLSCEQNLNHDAMYWYRQDPGQGLRLIYYSQIVNDFQKGDIAEGYSVSREKKESFPLTVTSAQKNPTAFYLCASKNTEEQYFGPGTRLTVT.

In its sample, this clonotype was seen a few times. In nucleotides, the CDR3 is TGTGCCAGCAGCTTAGATCCGGGGGTAGTAAACACTGAAGCTTTCTTT. Protein: CASSLDPGVVNTEAFF. V gene TRBV7-2 combines with J gene TRBJ1-1, with D perhaps matching TRBD1 (5 bases). CDR3 length: 16 residues. Per germline, CDR1 SGHTA and CDR2 FQGNSA. V lost 1 base to trimming and J lost 2 bases, with 14 bases between them.

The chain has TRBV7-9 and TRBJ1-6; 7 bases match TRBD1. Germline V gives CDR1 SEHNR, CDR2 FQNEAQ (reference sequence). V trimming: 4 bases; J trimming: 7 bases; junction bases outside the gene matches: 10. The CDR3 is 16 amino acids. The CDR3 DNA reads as TGTGCCAGCAGCTCAACTGAGACAGGGTGGAATTCACCCCTCCACTTT. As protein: CASSSTETGWNSPLHF. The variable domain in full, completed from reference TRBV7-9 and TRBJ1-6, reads DTGVSQNPRHKITKRGQNVTFRCDPISEHNRLYWYRQTLGQGPEFLTYFQNEAQLEKSRLLSDRFSAERPKGSFSTLEIQRTEQGDSAMYLCASSSTETGWNSPLHFGNGTRLTVT.

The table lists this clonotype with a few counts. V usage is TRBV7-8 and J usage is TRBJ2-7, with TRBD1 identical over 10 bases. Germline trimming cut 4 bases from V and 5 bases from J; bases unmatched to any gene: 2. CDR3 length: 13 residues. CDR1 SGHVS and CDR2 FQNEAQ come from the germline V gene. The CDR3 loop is CASSWDRGNEQYF. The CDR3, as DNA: TGTGCCAGCAGCTGGGACAGGGGCAACGAGCAGTACTTC.

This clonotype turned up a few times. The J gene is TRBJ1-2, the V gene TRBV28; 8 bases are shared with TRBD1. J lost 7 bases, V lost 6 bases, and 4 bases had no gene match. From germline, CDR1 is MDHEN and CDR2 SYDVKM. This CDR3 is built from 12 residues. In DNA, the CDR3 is TGTGCCAGCAGCTCAGGGGGCAGTGGCTACACCTTC. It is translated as CASSSGGSGYTF.

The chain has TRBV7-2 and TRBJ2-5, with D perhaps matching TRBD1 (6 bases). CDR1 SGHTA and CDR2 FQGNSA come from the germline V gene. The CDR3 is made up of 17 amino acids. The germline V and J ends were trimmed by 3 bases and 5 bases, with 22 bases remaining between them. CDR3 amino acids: CASSFALNRERGETQYF. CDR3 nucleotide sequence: TGTGCCAGCAGCTTTGCTCTTAACAGGGAACGAGGGGAGACCCAGTACTTC.

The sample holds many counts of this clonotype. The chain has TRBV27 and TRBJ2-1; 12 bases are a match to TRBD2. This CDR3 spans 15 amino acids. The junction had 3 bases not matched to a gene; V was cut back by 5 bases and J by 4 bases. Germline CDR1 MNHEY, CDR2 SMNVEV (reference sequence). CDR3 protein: CASSPGLAGYNEQFF. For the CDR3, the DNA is TGTGCCAGCAGTCCCGGACTAGCGGGATACAATGAGCAGTTCTTC.

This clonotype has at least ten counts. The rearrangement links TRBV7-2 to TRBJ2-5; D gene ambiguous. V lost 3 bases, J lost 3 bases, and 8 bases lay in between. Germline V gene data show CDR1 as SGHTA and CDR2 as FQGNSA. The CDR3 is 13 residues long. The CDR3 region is CASSFMGKETQYF. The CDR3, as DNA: TGTGCCAGCAGCTTTATGGGGAAAGAGACCCAGTACTTC.

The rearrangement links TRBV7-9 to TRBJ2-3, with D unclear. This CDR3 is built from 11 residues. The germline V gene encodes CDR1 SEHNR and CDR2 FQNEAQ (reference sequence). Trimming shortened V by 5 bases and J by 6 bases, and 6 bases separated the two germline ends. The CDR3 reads CASSDSDTQYF. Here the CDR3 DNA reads TGTGCCAGCAGCGATTCGGATACGCAGTATTTT. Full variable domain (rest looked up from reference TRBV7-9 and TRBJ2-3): DTGVSQNPRHKITKRGQNVTFRCDPISEHNRLYWYRQTLGQGPEFLTYFQNEAQLEKSRLLSDRFSAERPKGSFSTLEIQRTEQGDSAMYLCASSDSDTQYFGPGTRLTVL.

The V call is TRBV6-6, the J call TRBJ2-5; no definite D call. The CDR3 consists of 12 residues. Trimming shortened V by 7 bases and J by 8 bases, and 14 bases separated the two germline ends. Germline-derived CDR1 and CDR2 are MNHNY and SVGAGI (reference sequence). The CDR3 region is CASTRRVETQYF. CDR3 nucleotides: TGTGCCAGCACGCGCCGAGTGGAAACCCAGTACTTC.

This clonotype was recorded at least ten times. The CDR3 DNA is TGTGCCAGCAGCTTAGCGGGAATCGCGGGCACCGGGGAGCTGTTTTTT. It encodes CASSLAGIAGTGELFF. The chain combines TRBV7-2 with TRBJ2-2; weak D call: TRBD2 (5 bases). Looked up from germline, CDR1 is SGHTA and CDR2 is FQGNSA. This CDR3 comprises 16 residues. V gave up 0 bases and J gave up 4 bases, with 12 bases separating them.

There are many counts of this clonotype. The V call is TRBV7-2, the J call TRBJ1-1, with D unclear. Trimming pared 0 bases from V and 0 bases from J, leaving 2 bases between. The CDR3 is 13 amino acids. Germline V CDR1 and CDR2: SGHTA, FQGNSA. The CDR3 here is CASSLALNTEAFF. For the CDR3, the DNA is TGTGCCAGCAGCTTAGCCTTGAACACTGAAGCTTTCTTT.

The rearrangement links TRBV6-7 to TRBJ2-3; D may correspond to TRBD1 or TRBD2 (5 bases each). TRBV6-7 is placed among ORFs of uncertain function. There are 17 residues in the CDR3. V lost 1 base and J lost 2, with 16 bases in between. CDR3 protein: CASSYFTAGTFTDTQYF. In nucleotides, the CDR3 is TGTGCCAGCAGTTACTTTACAGCCGGGACCTTCACAGATACGCAGTATTTT.

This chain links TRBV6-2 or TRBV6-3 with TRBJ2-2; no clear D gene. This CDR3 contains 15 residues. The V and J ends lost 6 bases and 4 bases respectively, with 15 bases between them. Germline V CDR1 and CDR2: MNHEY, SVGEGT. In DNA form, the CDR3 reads TGTGCCAGCAGCCCCGGGTTGCCAACCACCGGGGAGCTGTTTTTT. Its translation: CASSPGLPTTGELFF.